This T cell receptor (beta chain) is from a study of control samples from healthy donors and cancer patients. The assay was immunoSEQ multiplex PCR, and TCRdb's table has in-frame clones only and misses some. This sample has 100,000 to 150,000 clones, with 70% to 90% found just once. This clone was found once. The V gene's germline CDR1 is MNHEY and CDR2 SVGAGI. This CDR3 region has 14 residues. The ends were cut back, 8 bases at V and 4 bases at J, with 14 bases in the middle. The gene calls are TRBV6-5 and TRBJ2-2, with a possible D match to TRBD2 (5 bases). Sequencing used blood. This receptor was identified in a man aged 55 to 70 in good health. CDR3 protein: CASDSGRGTGELFF. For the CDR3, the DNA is TGTGCCAGCGATTCCGGACGGGGCACCGGGGAGCTGTTTTTT.